This T cell receptor (beta chain) was retrieved from a study of shared clonotypes between healthy human individuals. This CDR3 has 15 amino acids. The germline V gene encodes CDR1 LNHDA and CDR2 SQIVND (reference sequence). Trimming cost V 3 bases and J 11 bases, with 20 bases left between them. Sorted-subset replicate PCRs used about 0.2 ug of genomic DNA. This amount corresponded to 30,000 to 35,000 T cell genomes. In the authors' methods: ImmunoSEQ junction-only sequences lacked quality scores, so their filtering differed. Some clones are missing from TCRdb's copy, which holds only in-frame ones; the method was immunoSEQ multiplex PCR. V and J calls and clone size follow that table, whereas D and trimming were derived from the DNA. The sample holds some 2,500,000 clones, over 85% seen once. Study donors comprised healthy, HIV-negative adults devoid of recent acute infection or vaccination.

The specimen was naive CD4+ T cells from PBMCs. Regarding subset: CD45RA+ positively selected. This sequence was found in a man aged 18 to 29 in good health. Some clones in this sample may be carry-over from other donors' samples. This chain links TRBV19 with TRBJ1-5; D unclear. Here the CDR3 reads CASSIPGNFRKTQHF. CDR3 sequence (DNA): TGTGCCAGTAGTATCCCCGGGAATTTTAGAAAGACCCAGCATTTT.